This entry lists 5 T cell receptor beta chains sequenced from one sample in a study of cytomegalovirus exposure and HLA in healthy donors. The protocol was immunoSEQ multiplex PCR, while the TCRdb copy is restricted to in-frame clones and leaves out a portion. The sample has 180,000 or so clones, around nine tenths seen once. What was sequenced was PBMCs. These receptors originate from a woman in her thirties in good health and CMV-seronegative.

The CDR3 reads CASSHTRISYEQYF. DNA of the CDR3: TGTGCCAGCAGCCACACTAGGATCTCCTACGAGCAGTACTTC. The chain couples TRBV4-2 to TRBJ2-7; the D gene is possibly TRBD2 (5 bases). Looked up from germline, CDR1 is LGHNA and CDR2 is YNFKEQ. V shed 3 bases and J shed 0 bases, with 9 bases lying between them. The CDR3 consists of 14 residues.

The chain carries TRBV5-1 and TRBJ1-4; perhaps TRBD1 as D (6 bases). This CDR3 contains 13 residues. V lost 4 bases, J lost 5 bases, and 9 bases lay in between. Germline CDR1 reads SGHRS; CDR2 reads YFSETQ. The CDR3 reads CASSTGWNEKLFF. The CDR3 nucleotides read TGCGCCAGCAGCACAGGGTGGAATGAAAAACTGTTTTTT.

The V and J genes are TRBV15 and TRBJ1-1; weak D call: TRBD1 (5 bases). In germline, CDR1 is LNHNV, CDR2 YYDKDF (reference sequence). V was shortened by 5 bases and J by 1 base, with 11 bases between the two germline ends. CDR3 length equals 14 residues. CDR3 amino acids: CATSPGGGNTEAFF. CDR3 nucleotide sequence: TGTGCCACCAGCCCCGGCGGGGGGAACACTGAAGCTTTCTTT. The full variable domain, in which reference TRBV15 and TRBJ1-1 provide the parts outside the CDR3, is DAMVIQNPRYQVTQFGKPVTLSCSQTLNHNVMYWYQQKSSQAPKLLFHYYDKDFNNEADTPDNFQSRRPNTSFCFLDIRSPGLGDTAMYLCATSPGGGNTEAFFGQGTRLTVV.

This chain connects TRBV5-3 to TRBJ1-3; no definite D call. TRBV5-3 is classed as an ORF, of uncertain function. The V and J ends lost 0 bases and 0 bases respectively, with 13 bases between them. The CDR3 sequence is 17 residues long. CDR3 nucleotides: TGTGCCAGAAGCTTGGTCAGCGATTCAGTCTCTGGAAACACCATATATTTT. Its translation: CARSLVSDSVSGNTIYF.

This chain joins TRBV29-1 and TRBJ1-4, with D possibly matching TRBD1 (5 bases). Trimming pared 1 base from V and 0 bases from J, leaving 24 bases between. The CDR3 covers 20 residues. Germline CDR1 and CDR2: SQVTM and ANQGSEA. CDR3 sequence: CSVEVAPQGDREPTNEKLFF. CDR3 DNA: TGCAGCGTTGAAGTCGCCCCCCAAGGGGATCGGGAGCCAACTAATGAAAAACTGTTTTTT.